Following are 14 T cell receptor beta chains from one sample sequenced in a study of T cell responses to AZD1222 COVID-19 vaccine. This table comes from immunoSEQ multiplex PCR, and its TCRdb copy is limited to in-frame clones, with some not included. Of about 110,000 clones in the sample, 80% to 95% were seen once. The sequencing used peripheral blood, collected 28 days after the second AZD1222 dose. Every receptor here comes from an adult who received the AZD1222 COVID-19 vaccine.

The V and J genes are TRBV29-1 and TRBJ1-3; D is perhaps TRBD1 (5 bases). The CDR3 contains 13 residues. CDR1 and CDR2 (germline): SQVTM, ANQGSEA. The V gene lost 3 bases and the J gene lost 4 bases, with 10 bases spanning the gap. CDR3 bases: TGCAGCGTTGATGAGGGACGCGGAAACACCATATATTTT. Its translation is CSVDEGRGNTIYF. The whole variable domain, remainder taken from reference TRBV29-1 and TRBJ1-3, is SAVISQKPSRDICQRGTSLTIQCQVDSQVTMMFWYRQQPGQSLTLIATANQGSEATYESGFVIDKFPISRPNLTFSTLTVSNMSPEDSSIYLCSVDEGRGNTIYFGEGSWLTVV.

This rearrangement joins TRBV6-2 or TRBV6-3 to TRBJ2-1; unclear D gene. The CDR3 extends over 19 amino acids. The V gene lost 2 bases and the J gene lost 0 bases, with 20 bases spanning the gap. The germline gives CDR1 MNHEY, CDR2 SVGEGT. CDR3 coding DNA: TGTGCCAGCAGTTACCCGAACCCCTCACACCTGAGCTCCTACAATGAGCAGTTCTTC. Translating gives CASSYPNPSHLSSYNEQFF.

This chain links TRBV4-2 with TRBJ1-5, with D perhaps TRBD1 (6 bases). CDR1 and CDR2 from the germline V gene are LGHNA and YNFKEQ. This CDR3 is 16 amino acids long. V gave up 1 base and J gave up 1 base, with 11 bases separating them. The CDR3, as DNA: TGTGCCAGCAGCCAAGGTCCAGGGGTCAGCAATCAGCCCCAGCATTTT. Amino acids: CASSQGPGVSNQPQHF.

This clone was recorded only once. The V call is TRBV7-9, the J call TRBJ1-6; no definite D call. Germline assignment: CDR1 SEHNR and CDR2 FQNEAQ (reference sequence). The CDR3 length is 15 residues. Trimming left V 5 bases short and J 6 bases short, with 14 bases between. The CDR3 here is CASSLRRGPNSPLHF. The CDR3 DNA follows: TGTGCCAGCAGCCTTCGCCGGGGTCCTAATTCACCCCTCCACTTT.

This clone was detected once. This chain joins TRBV4-3 and TRBJ2-7, with unresolved D. Trimming cost V 1 base and J 3 bases, with 7 bases left between them. Germline CDR1 and CDR2: LGHNA and YSLEER. There are 13 residues in the CDR3. The CDR3 is CASSQGSNYEQYF. Written as DNA, the CDR3 is TGCGCCAGCAGCCAAGGGTCTAACTACGAGCAGTACTTC.

Only a few counts were recorded for this clone. The chain has TRBV6-4 and TRBJ2-3, with D maybe TRBD1 (6 bases). The V end lost 6 bases, the J end lost 5 bases, and 15 bases lay between the germline ends. Germline V gives CDR1 MRHNA, CDR2 SNTAGT. CDR3 length equals 14 residues. The CDR3 region has the DNA TGTGCCAGCAGCGAGACAGGCGGCGAAGATACGCAGTATTTT. Translating it yields CASSETGGEDTQYF.

The CDR3 bases are TGTGCCAGCAGCTTGCTCACTAGGAACACTGAAGCTTTCTTT. Protein sequence: CASSLLTRNTEAFF. The chain carries TRBV5-4 and TRBJ1-1; no clear D. V lost 1 base to trimming and J lost 1 base, with 8 bases between them. There are 14 residues in the CDR3. Germline loops: CDR1 SGHNT, CDR2 YYREEE (reference sequence). Full variable domain (outside the CDR3, taken from reference TRBV5-4 and TRBJ1-1): ETGVTQSPTHLIKTRGQQVTLRCSSQSGHNTVSWYQQALGQGPQFIFQYYREEENGRGNFPPRFSGLQFPNYSSELNVNALELDDSALYLCASSLLTRNTEAFFGQGTRLTVV.

This clone was seen a single time. The V call is TRBV19, the J call TRBJ1-5; a weak D match, TRBD1 (5 bases). Trimming pared 3 bases from V and 5 bases from J, leaving 8 bases between. CDR3 length equals 13 residues. Germline lookup yields CDR1 LNHDA and CDR2 SQIVND (reference sequence). This CDR3 is CASSIQGDQPQHF. For the CDR3, the DNA is TGTGCCAGTAGTATCCAGGGTGATCAGCCCCAGCATTTT.

V usage is TRBV20-1 and J usage is TRBJ2-7; 7 positions match TRBD1. Germline V CDR1 and CDR2: DFQATT, SNEGSKA (reference sequence). Losses at the gene ends were 5 bases for V and 6 bases for J; bases not matched to a gene: 4. The CDR3 is 11 amino acids. The CDR3 nucleotides are TGCAGTGCTTACAGGGGTCCCGAGCAGTACTTC. Translating gives CSAYRGPEQYF.

The rearrangement links TRBV5-1 to TRBJ2-2, with D possibly being TRBD1 (6 bases). Trimming left V 1 base short and J 3 bases short, with 7 bases between. This CDR3 region has 14 residues. Germline CDR1 reads SGHRS; CDR2 reads YFSETQ. The CDR3 DNA reads TGCGCCAGCAGCTTGCACAGGGACACCGGGGAGCTGTTTTTT. As protein: CASSLHRDTGELFF.

This clone was seen a few times. The V and J genes are TRBV4-2 and TRBJ2-1; a weak D match, TRBD2 (7 bases). Germline V gives CDR1 LGHNA, CDR2 YNFKEQ. CDR3 size: 17 residues. V was pared by 1 base and J by 0 bases, with 13 bases between. In DNA, the CDR3 is TGTGCCAGCAGCCAAGTAGGGGGGGATTACTCCTACAATGAGCAGTTCTTC. Its translation is CASSQVGGDYSYNEQFF.

This CDR3 reads CASSSDPGVQDTQYF. The CDR3 coding sequence is TGTGCCAGCAGCTCGGACCCCGGGGTTCAAGATACGCAGTATTTT. V and J are TRBV7-8 and TRBJ2-3; D is perhaps TRBD2 (5 bases). Germline CDR1 SGHVS, CDR2 FQNEAQ. The CDR3 runs 15 residues. The V end lost 4 bases, the J end lost 5 bases, and 16 bases lay between the germline ends.

The chain joins TRBV7-9 to TRBJ2-5; TRBD1 aligns across 9 bases. CDR3 length: 15 amino acids. The V gene's germline CDR1 is SEHNR and CDR2 FQNEAQ (reference sequence). V shed 5 bases and J 1 base; nucleotides not matched to a gene: 5. The CDR3: CASSGDRGIQETQYF. In DNA, the CDR3 is TGTGCCAGCAGCGGAGACAGGGGGATCCAAGAGACCCAGTACTTC.

J is TRBJ1-1 and V is TRBV28, with unresolved D. This CDR3 region has 13 residues. Per the germline V gene, CDR1 is MDHEN and CDR2 is SYDVKM. The ends were cut back, 6 bases at V and 3 bases at J, with 11 bases in the middle. The CDR3 sequence is CASSLAQYTEAFF. In nucleotides, the CDR3 is TGTGCCAGCAGCCTTGCGCAGTACACTGAAGCTTTCTTT.